This T cell receptor (beta chain) is from a study of beta chain features in type 1 diabetes. General study results and limits: Moderate but significant shortening of TCRB CDR3s was recorded in all four CD4+ subsets from Type 1 diabetes patients. Fewer insertions but more deletions were seen at VDJ junctions in type 1 diabetes patients.

This clone occurred a few times. The antigen is undetermined. CD4+ naive, central memory, regulatory and stem cell-like memory cells were sorted via CD45RO/CCR7/CD25/CD127/CD95/CD27. Purity exceeding 98% was reached by all sorted populations. Expressed TCRB transcripts were sequenced because the isolated RNA had all been reverse transcribed beforehand. Repertoires were generated with immunoSEQ multiplex PCR, while TCRdb's copy carries only in-frame clones and drops some. This table has roughly 180,000 clones, around 13% appearing once. Germline-derived CDR1 and CDR2 are MDHEN and SYDVKM. The CDR3 is 17 amino acids. V shed 3 bases, J shed 1 base, and the junction held 10 bases outside the gene matches.

This rearrangement joins TRBV28 to TRBJ2-7; 9 bases fit TRBD1. The receptor was isolated from a woman under 30 in good health. The specimen sequenced was central memory CD4+ T cells from blood. CDR3 sequence (DNA): TGTGCCAGCAGTTTTACGGCGGGACAGGGAAATTCCTACGAGCAGTACTTC. Residues: CASSFTAGQGNSYEQYF.